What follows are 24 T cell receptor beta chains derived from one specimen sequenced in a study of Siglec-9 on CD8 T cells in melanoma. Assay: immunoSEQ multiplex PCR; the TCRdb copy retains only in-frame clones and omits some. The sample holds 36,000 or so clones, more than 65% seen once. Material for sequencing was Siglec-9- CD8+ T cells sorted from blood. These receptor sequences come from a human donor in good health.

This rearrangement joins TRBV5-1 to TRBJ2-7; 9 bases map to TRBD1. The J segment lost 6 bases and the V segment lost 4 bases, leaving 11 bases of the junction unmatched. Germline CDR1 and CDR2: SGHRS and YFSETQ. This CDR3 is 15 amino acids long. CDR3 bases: TGCGCCAGCAGCATAAGTCCCGGGACAGGGAGCGAGCAGTACTTC. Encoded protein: CASSISPGTGSEQYF. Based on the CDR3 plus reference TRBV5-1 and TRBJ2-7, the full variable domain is KAGVTQTPRYLIKTRGQQVTLSCSPISGHRSVSWYQQTPGQGLQFLFEYFSETQRNKGNFPGRFSGRQFSNSRSEMNVSTLELGDSALYLCASSISPGTGSEQYFGPGTRLTVT.

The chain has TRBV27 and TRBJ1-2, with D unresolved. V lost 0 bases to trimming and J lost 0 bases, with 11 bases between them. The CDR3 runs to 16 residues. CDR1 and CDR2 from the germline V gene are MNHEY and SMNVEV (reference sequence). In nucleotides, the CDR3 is TGTGCCAGCAGTTTATCGGGCCGGCCCGCTAACTATGGCTACACCTTC. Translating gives CASSLSGRPANYGYTF.

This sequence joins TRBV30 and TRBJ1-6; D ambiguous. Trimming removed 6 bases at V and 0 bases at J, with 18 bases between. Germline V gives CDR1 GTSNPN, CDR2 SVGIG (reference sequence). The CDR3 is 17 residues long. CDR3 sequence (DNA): TGTGCCTGCGGAAGATATCCAGTAGTCTCCTATAATTCACCCCTCCACTTT. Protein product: CACGRYPVVSYNSPLHF.

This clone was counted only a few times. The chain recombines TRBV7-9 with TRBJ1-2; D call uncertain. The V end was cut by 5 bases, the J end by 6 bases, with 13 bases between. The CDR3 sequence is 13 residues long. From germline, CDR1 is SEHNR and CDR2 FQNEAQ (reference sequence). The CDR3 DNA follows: TGTGCCAGCAGCGTCCGGAACATAGATGGCTACACCTTC. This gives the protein CASSVRNIDGYTF.

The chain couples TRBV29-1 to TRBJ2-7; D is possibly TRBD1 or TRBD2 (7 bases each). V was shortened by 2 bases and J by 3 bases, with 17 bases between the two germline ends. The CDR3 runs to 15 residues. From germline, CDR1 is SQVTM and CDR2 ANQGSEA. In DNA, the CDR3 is TGCAGCGTTGAACTGACAGGGAGGGAGGACTACGAGCAGTACTTC. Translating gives CSVELTGREDYEQYF.

The DNA of the CDR3 is TGTGCCTGGAGTGTGACCCATACAAACTATGGCTACACCTTC. Translated, it gives CAWSVTHTNYGYTF. This chain joins TRBV30 and TRBJ1-2; D gene uncertain. The CDR3 sequence is 14 residues long. V was shortened by 0 bases and J by 2 bases, with 10 bases between the two germline ends. Germline CDR1 reads GTSNPN; CDR2 reads SVGIG (reference sequence).

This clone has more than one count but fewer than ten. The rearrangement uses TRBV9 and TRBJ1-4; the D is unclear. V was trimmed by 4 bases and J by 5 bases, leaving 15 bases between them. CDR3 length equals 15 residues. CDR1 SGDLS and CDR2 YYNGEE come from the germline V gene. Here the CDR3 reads CASSPREEENEKLFF. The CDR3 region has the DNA TGTGCCAGCAGCCCCCGGGAAGAAGAGAATGAAAAACTGTTTTTT.

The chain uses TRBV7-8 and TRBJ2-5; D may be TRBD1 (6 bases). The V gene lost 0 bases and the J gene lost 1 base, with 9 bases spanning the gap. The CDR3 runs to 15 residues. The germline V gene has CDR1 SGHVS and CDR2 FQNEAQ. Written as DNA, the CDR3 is TGTGCCAGCAGCTTAGCGGGGGCGACCCAAGAGACCCAGTACTTC. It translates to CASSLAGATQETQYF.

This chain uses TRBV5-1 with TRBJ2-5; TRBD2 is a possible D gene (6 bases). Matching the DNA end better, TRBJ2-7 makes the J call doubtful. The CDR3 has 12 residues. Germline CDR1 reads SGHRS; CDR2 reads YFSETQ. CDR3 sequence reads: CASSLFGGEQYF. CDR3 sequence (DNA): TGCGCCAGCAGCTTGTTCGGGGGCGAGCAGTACTTC.

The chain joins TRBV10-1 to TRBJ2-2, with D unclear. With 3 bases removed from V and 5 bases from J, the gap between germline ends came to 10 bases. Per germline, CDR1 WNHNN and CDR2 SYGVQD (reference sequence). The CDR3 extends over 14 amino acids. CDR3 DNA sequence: TGCGCCAGCAGTGATAACTACCCAACCGGGGAGCTGTTTTTT. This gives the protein CASSDNYPTGELFF.

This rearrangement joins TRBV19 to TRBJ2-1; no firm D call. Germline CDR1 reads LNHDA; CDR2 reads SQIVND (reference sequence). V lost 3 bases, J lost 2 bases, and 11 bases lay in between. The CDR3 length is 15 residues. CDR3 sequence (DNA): TGTGCCAGTAGTATCGACCCGACCACCTACAATGAGCAGTTCTTC. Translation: CASSIDPTTYNEQFF.

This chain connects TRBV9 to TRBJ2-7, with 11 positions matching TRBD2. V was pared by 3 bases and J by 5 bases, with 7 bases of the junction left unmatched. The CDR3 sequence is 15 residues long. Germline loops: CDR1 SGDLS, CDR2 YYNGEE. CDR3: CASSASGRTADEQYF. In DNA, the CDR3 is TGTGCCAGCAGCGCTAGCGGGAGGACTGCCGACGAGCAGTACTTC. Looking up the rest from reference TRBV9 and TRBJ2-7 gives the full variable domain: DSGVTQTPKHLITATGQRVTLRCSPRSGDLSVYWYQQSLDQGLQFLIQYYNGEERAKGNILERFSAQQFPDLHSELNLSSLELGDSALYFCASSASGRTADEQYFGPGTRLTVT.

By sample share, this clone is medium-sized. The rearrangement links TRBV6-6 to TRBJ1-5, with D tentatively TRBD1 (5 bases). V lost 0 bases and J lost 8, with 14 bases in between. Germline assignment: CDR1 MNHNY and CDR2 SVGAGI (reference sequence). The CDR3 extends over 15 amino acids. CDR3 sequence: CASSYSNQGREPQHF. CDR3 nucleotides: TGTGCCAGCAGTTACTCGAATCAGGGAAGGGAGCCCCAGCATTTT.

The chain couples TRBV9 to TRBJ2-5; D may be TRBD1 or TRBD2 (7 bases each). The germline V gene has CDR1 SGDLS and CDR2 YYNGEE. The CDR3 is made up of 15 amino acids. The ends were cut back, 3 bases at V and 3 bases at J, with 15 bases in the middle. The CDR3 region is CASSAQGRAKETQYF. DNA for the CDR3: TGTGCCAGCAGCGCACAGGGGAGGGCCAAAGAGACCCAGTACTTC.

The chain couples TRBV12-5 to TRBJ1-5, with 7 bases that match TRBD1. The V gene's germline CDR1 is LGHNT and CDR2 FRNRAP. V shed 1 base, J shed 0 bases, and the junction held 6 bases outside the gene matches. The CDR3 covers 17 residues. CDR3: CASGLGDSLLSNQPQHF. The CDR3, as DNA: TGTGCTAGTGGTTTGGGGGACAGCCTTCTTAGCAATCAGCCCCAGCATTTT.

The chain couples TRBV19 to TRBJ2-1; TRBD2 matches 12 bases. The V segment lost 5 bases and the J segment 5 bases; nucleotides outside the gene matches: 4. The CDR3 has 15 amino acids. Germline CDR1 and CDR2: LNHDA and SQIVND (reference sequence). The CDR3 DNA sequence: TGTGCCAGTAGTCTACTAGCGGGAGGTCACAATGAGCAGTTCTTC. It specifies CASSLLAGGHNEQFF.

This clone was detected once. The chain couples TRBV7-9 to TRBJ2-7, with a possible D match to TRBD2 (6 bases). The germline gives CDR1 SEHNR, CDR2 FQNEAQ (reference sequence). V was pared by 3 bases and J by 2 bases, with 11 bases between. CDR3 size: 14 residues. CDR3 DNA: TGTGCCAGCAGCTTTTCGGGGGATGCCTACGAGCAGTACTTC. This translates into CASSFSGDAYEQYF.

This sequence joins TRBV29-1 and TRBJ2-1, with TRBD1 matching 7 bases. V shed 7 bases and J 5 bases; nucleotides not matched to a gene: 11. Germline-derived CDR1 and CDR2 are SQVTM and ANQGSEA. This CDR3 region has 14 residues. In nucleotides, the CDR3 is TGCAGCGCCATACTCGTGACAGGGAACAATGAGCAGTTCTTC. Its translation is CSAILVTGNNEQFF.

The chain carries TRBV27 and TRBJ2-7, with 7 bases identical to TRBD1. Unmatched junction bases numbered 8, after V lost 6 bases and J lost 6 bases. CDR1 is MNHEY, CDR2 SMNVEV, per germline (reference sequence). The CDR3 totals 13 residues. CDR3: CASSRQGLAEQYF. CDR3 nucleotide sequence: TGTGCCAGCAGCCGACAGGGATTGGCCGAGCAGTACTTC.

CDR3 residues: CASSQGIFSYNEQFF. For the CDR3, the DNA is TGTGCCAGCAGCCAAGGGATATTCTCCTACAATGAGCAGTTCTTC. The rearrangement joins TRBV14 to TRBJ2-1; D unclear. The CDR3 spans 15 residues. Germline V gene data show CDR1 as SGHDN and CDR2 as FVKESK. The V gene lost 1 base and the J gene lost 0 bases, with 7 bases spanning the gap.

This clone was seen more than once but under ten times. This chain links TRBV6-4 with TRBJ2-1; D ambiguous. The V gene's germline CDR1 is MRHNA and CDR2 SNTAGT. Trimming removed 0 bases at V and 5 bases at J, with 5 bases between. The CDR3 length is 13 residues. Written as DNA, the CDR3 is TGTGCCAGCAGTGACTCCAGTAACAATGAGCAGTTCTTC. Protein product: CASSDSSNNEQFF.

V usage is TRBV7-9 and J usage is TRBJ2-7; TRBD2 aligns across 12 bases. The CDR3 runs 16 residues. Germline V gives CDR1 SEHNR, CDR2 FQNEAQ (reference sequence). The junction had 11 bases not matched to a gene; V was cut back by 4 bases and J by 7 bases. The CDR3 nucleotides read TGTGCCAGCAGCTCAGGAATGACTAGCGGGAGTGGGGAGCAGTACTTC. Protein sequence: CASSSGMTSGSGEQYF.

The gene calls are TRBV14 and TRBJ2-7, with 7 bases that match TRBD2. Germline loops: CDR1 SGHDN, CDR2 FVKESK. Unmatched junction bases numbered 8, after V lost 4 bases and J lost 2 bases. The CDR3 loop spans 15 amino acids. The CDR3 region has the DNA TGTGCCAGCAGCCCCTCTGGGGGGGAGACCTACGAGCAGTACTTC. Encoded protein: CASSPSGGETYEQYF.

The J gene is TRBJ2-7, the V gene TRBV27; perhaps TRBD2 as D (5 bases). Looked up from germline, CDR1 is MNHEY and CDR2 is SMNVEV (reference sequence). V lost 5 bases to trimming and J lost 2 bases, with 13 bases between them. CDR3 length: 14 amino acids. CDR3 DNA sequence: TGTGCCAGCAGTCAACAAACCGGGGCCTACGAGCAGTACTTC. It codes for CASSQQTGAYEQYF.